Listed here are 14 T cell receptor beta chains from one sample, sequenced in a study of T cell repertoires in cytomegalovirus infection. Their antigens remain unidentified. MiXCR was run by TCRdb on the reads, yielding one entry per CDR3 protein. The data show roughly 990,000 distinct CDR3 sequences, roughly 31% seen once. This specimen was cultured CD8+ T cells from PBMCs, taken from culture after CMV antigen stimulation. The source of these receptors is a human donor in good health (CMV status not recorded). Some clones in this sample may be carry-over from other donors' samples.

V usage is TRBV27 and J usage is TRBJ1-2; TRBD1 matches at 7 bases. The CDR3 has 15 residues. Losses at the gene ends were 5 bases for V and 7 bases for J; bases not matched to a gene: 13. Germline V gene sequence: CDR1 MNHEY, CDR2 SMNVEV (reference sequence). The CDR3: CASSTRQGAPAGYTF. In DNA, the CDR3 is TGTGCCAGCAGTACGCGACAGGGAGCCCCAGCTGGCTACACCTTC.

This clonotype has a handful of counts. This rearrangement joins TRBV6-1 to TRBJ2-3; perhaps TRBD2 as D (7 bases). CDR1 is MNHNS and CDR2 is SASEGT in the germline V gene. There are 16 residues in the CDR3. V dropped 8 bases and J dropped 2 bases, with 20 bases sitting between them. In nucleotides, the CDR3 is TGTGCCAGCCCCGCCCCCCCCGGGGGGCCCACAGATACGCAGTATTTT. Its protein is CASPAPPGGPTDTQYF.

Details on this clonotype: A much larger clone lies one base from this, so it may be a read error. The CDR3, as DNA: TGTGCCAGCAATCTAGGGGGCGAGGCCTCTAATGAGCAGTTCTTC. As protein: CASNLGGEASNEQFF. The chain joins TRBV12-3 or TRBV12-4 to TRBJ2-1, with TRBD1 identical over 7 bases. This CDR3 region has 15 residues. Trimming took 7 bases from V and 7 from J; bases not matched to a gene: 13.

This clonotype has at least ten counts. The chain has TRBV6-1 and TRBJ2-3; 13 nucleotides agree with TRBD2. Germline assignment: CDR1 MNHNS and CDR2 SASEGT. Trimming at V came to 4 bases and at J to 2 bases, leaving 9 bases not matched to a gene. The CDR3 totals 18 residues. CDR3 coding DNA: TGTGCCAGCAGTGTACTAGCGGGGGGGCCGGCCTTCACAGATACGCAGTATTTT. Translating gives CASSVLAGGPAFTDTQYF.

The chain combines TRBV19 with TRBJ2-5; D possibly matches TRBD1 or TRBD2 (5 bases each). Per the germline V gene, CDR1 is LNHDA and CDR2 is SQIVND (reference sequence). This CDR3 contains 14 residues. V gave up 6 bases and J gave up 5 bases, with 16 bases separating them. The CDR3 loop reads CASSHPGPVETQYF. The CDR3 DNA sequence: TGTGCCAGTAGCCACCCGGGACCGGTTGAGACCCAGTACTTC.

V usage is TRBV7-9 and J usage is TRBJ1-4; D call uncertain. Germline assignment: CDR1 SEHNR and CDR2 FQNEAQ (reference sequence). This CDR3 has 14 residues. V lost 5 bases and J 8 bases, leaving 15 bases between the germline ends. CDR3 region: CASSPSGKGEKLFF. The CDR3 nucleotides are TGTGCCAGCAGCCCCAGTGGAAAAGGAGAAAAACTGTTTTTT. The full variable domain, rest sourced from reference TRBV7-9 and TRBJ1-4, is DTGVSQNPRHKITKRGQNVTFRCDPISEHNRLYWYRQTLGQGPEFLTYFQNEAQLEKSRLLSDRFSAERPKGSFSTLEIQRTEQGDSAMYLCASSPSGKGEKLFFGSGTQLSVL.

This clonotype was observed a few times. The V gene is TRBV27, the J gene TRBJ1-1; D gene unclear. CDR3 length equals 14 residues. Deletions cut 2 bases from V and 3 bases from J, with 10 bases between. The germline V gene has CDR1 MNHEY and CDR2 SMNVEV (reference sequence). CDR3 in amino acids: CASSLTPSHTEAFF. DNA for the CDR3: TGTGCCAGCAGTTTAACCCCCTCCCACACTGAAGCTTTCTTT.

The sample holds a few counts of this clonotype. The rearrangement joins TRBV6-5 to TRBJ2-7; tentatively, D is TRBD2 (6 bases). Germline V gives CDR1 MNHEY, CDR2 SVGAGI. The CDR3 totals 17 residues. V lost 6 bases to trimming and J lost 0 bases, with 21 bases between them. The CDR3 sequence is CASRPALRDSPSYEQYF. The CDR3 region has the DNA TGTGCCAGCAGACCCGCGCTCCGGGACTCACCCTCCTACGAGCAGTACTTC.

This clonotype has more than one count but fewer than ten. The chain combines TRBV7-9 with TRBJ2-1, with D uncertain. Between the trimmed V and J ends, which lost 5 bases and 0 bases, there was a span of 14 bases. Germline-derived CDR1 and CDR2 are SEHNR and FQNEAQ (reference sequence). CDR3 size: 16 residues. The CDR3 bases are TGTGCCAGCAGCCACGGCTCATTGAGCTCCTACAATGAGCAGTTCTTC. Translated: CASSHGSLSSYNEQFF.

A few counts support this clonotype. The chain carries TRBV4-1 and TRBJ1-2, with unresolved D. Germline V CDR1 and CDR2: MGHRA, YSYEKL. The CDR3 is made up of 12 amino acids. V lost 0 bases and J lost 5, with 4 bases in between. CDR3 bases: TGCGCCAGCAGCCAAGAGAGATATGGCTACACCTTC. Translating it yields CASSQERYGYTF.

The chain couples TRBV12-3 or TRBV12-4 to TRBJ2-7; 8 bases are shared with TRBD1. J was trimmed by 4 bases and V by 5 bases; bases with no gene match: 7. CDR3 length: 14 amino acids. CDR3 DNA: TGTGCCAGCAGTCCACCGGGACAGGTATACGAGCAGTACTTC. This codes for CASSPPGQVYEQYF.

This clonotype came up many times. V is TRBV7-9 and J is TRBJ1-2; 7 bases are shared with TRBD1. With 5 bases clipped from V and 0 bases from J, the junction kept 6 bases outside the gene matches. Germline V lookup: CDR1 SEHNR, CDR2 FQNEAQ (reference sequence). The CDR3 consists of 15 residues. The CDR3 here is CASSKWDRPNYGYTF. The CDR3 region has the DNA TGTGCCAGCAGCAAATGGGACAGACCTAACTATGGCTACACCTTC.

V and J are TRBV5-5 and TRBJ2-7, with 9 nucleotides matching TRBD1. CDR1 and CDR2 from the germline V gene are SGHKS and YYEKEE (reference sequence). J lost 6 bases, V lost 6 bases, and 10 bases had no gene match. This CDR3 is built from 14 residues. The CDR3 loop is CASTFSGTGSEQYV. DNA for the CDR3: TGTGCCAGCACTTTCTCCGGGACAGGGAGCGAGCAGTACGTC.

This clonotype was found a few times. The chain has TRBV19 and TRBJ1-3; D gene unclear. The germline V and J ends were trimmed by 4 bases and 0 bases, with 13 bases remaining between them. The CDR3 has 16 residues. The germline gives CDR1 LNHDA, CDR2 SQIVND (reference sequence). The CDR3 DNA reads TGTGCCAGTAGTAACCTTGACAAGAGCTCTGGAAACACCATATATTTT. The encoded protein is CASSNLDKSSGNTIYF.